This T cell receptor (beta chain) was observed in a study of post-analysis software for immune sequencing data. Study overall: The disease courses spanned relapsing-remitting, secondary progressive and progressive-relapsing forms of multiple sclerosis.

Included in the TCR beta cDNA libraries were unique molecular identifiers. TCRdb recomputed calls from the PCR reads with MiXCR, one row per CDR3 protein. This sample has hundreds of thousands of distinct CDR3 sequences, with 59% found just once. Details on this clonotype: Its target is unknown.

The study's findings and limits: Strong co-clustering by F measure was evident for samples that had been prepared in the same batch. TRBV segments more frequent in patients than in controls numbered roughly 5 and included TRBV5-6, TRBV5-1 and TRBV20-1.

The V end lost 3 bases, the J end lost 2 bases, and 13 bases lay between the germline ends. This CDR3 spans 15 amino acids. Germline loops: CDR1 LNHNV, CDR2 YYDKDF (reference sequence). This receptor was identified in a girl aged 2 to 10 with multiple sclerosis. The chain has TRBV15 and TRBJ2-5; the D gene is possibly TRBD1 (5 bases). The sequencing input was blood. The CDR3 region has the DNA TGTGCCACCAGCAGCAAAAGGGGTTGGCAAGAGACCCAGTACTTC. Encoded protein: CATSSKRGWQETQYF.